This record concerns one T cell receptor beta chain sequence. The data were taken from a study of monozygotic twins with inflammatory bowel disease. TCRdb re-called the 5' RACE reads, yielding one record per CDR3 amino acid sequence without DNA. This table lists about 43,000 distinct CDR3 sequences. The CDR3 consists of 14 residues. CDR1 GTSNPN and CDR2 SVGIG come from the germline V gene (reference sequence). The V call is TRBV30, the J call TRBJ2-1. The sequenced material came from blood. This TCR derives from a human donor with ulcerative colitis or Crohn's disease, or a healthy co-twin of an affected twin (not recorded which). CDR3: CAWSVSDIHNEQFF. Full variable domain (missing parts from reference TRBV30 and TRBJ2-1): SQTIHQWPATLVQPVGSPLSLECTVEGTSNPNLYWYRQAAGRGLQLLFYSVGIGQISSEVPQNLSASRPQDRQFILSSKKLLLSDSGFYLCAWSVSDIHNEQFFGPGTRLTVL.